This T cell receptor (beta chain) was obtained from a study of blood T cell repertoires in COVID-19. Study information: The origin of the acute and convalescent COVID-19 samples was the United States, Italy and Spain. T cells, B-cell-depleted T cells, or PBMCs supplied cDNA or gDNA.

Germline V gene sequence: CDR1 SNHLY, CDR2 FYNNEI. V lost 5 bases to trimming and J lost 1 base; unmatched junction nucleotides: 11. The CDR3 totals 17 residues. In the authors' methods: Amplification of reference gene primers provided the estimated nucleated cell counts. Measured with immunoSEQ multiplex PCR; TCRdb has only the in-frame clones, and not every one. That table furnishes V, J and clone size, whereas the DNA furnished D and trimming. The sample has 96,000 or so clones, approximately 91% seen once; the top ten hold 2.9%. This TCR came from an elderly woman with acute or convalescent COVID-19. The J gene is TRBJ2-5, the V gene TRBV2; TRBD1 aligns across 9 bases. The sequencing sample was made of peripheral blood. The CDR3 DNA reads TGTGCCAGCAGTCCTCATCCGGGACAGGGTTTCCAAGAGACCCAGTACTTC. Protein product: CASSPHPGQGFQETQYF.